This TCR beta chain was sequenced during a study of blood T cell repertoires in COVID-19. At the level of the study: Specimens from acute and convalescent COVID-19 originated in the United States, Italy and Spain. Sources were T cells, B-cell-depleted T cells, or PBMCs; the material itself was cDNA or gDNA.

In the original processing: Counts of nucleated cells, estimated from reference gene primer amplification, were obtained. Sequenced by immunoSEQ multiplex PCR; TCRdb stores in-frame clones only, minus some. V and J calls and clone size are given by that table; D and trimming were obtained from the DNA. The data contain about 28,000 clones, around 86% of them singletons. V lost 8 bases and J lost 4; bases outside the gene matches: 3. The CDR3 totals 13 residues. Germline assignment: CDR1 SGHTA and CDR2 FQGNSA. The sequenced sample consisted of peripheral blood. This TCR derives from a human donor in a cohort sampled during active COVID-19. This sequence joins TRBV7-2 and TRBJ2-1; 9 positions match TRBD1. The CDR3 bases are TGTGCCAGCCGGGACAGGGATTACAATGAGCAGTTCTTC. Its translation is CASRDRDYNEQFF.